A single sample is the source of the 23 T cell receptor beta chains below, sequenced in a study of cytomegalovirus exposure and HLA in healthy donors (TCRdb year 2017). Libraries were constructed by the immunoSEQ multiplex PCR assay. For the multiplex PCR, a mixture combining 60 forward primers for TCR Vbeta segments and 13 reverse primers for TCR Jbeta segments was used. This is the immuneACCESS table as TCRdb keeps it, with only in-frame sequences that have V and J called. A part of the clones is gone; compared with another copy, unresolved V genes explain less than half, and the rest is unexplained. The sample records 75,000 to 100,000 clones, approximately 72% of which are singletons. Together, the top ten hold 13% to 15% of the sample. The sequencing sample was made of PBMCs. These receptors all come from a woman in her 70s in good health and CMV-seropositive.

V is TRBV11-2 and J is TRBJ2-2, with 8 bases identical to TRBD2. Germline CDR1 reads SGHAT; CDR2 reads FQNNGV. The CDR3 has 18 amino acids. V was pared by 4 bases and J by 7 bases, with 17 bases of the junction left unmatched. The CDR3 DNA reads TGTGCCAGCAGCTGGGACCGGGTGGGGGCGGGAGGTGTCGGGGAGCTGTTTTTT. As protein: CASSWDRVGAGGVGELFF.

V gene TRBV19 combines with J gene TRBJ2-6; D is undetermined. The CDR3 extends over 15 amino acids. In germline, CDR1 is LNHDA, CDR2 SQIVND (reference sequence). Trimming stripped 5 bases from V and 0 bases from J, with 8 bases between. CDR3 sequence (DNA): TGTGCCAGTAGTCCTAAAAGCTCTGGGGCCAACGTCCTGACTTTC. Translated, it gives CASSPKSSGANVLTF. Looking up the rest from reference TRBV19 and TRBJ2-6 gives the full variable domain: DGGITQSPKYLFRKEGQNVTLSCEQNLNHDAMYWYRQDPGQGLRLIYYSQIVNDFQKGDIAEGYSVSREKKESFPLTVTSAQKNPTAFYLCASSPKSSGANVLTFGAGSRLTVL.

This clone occurred a few times. V and J are TRBV19 and TRBJ2-1; D uncertain. Trimming left V 5 bases short and J 0 bases short, with 8 bases between. Looked up from germline, CDR1 is LNHDA and CDR2 is SQIVND (reference sequence). This CDR3 comprises 14 residues. CDR3 sequence: CASSPRSSYNEQFF. The CDR3, as DNA: TGTGCCAGTAGTCCTCGGAGCTCCTACAATGAGCAGTTCTTC.

V gene TRBV11-2 combines with J gene TRBJ1-6; D remains ambiguous. The length of the CDR3 is 16 residues. V lost 6 bases to trimming and J lost 1 base, with 13 bases between them. Germline assignment: CDR1 SGHAT and CDR2 FQNNGV. Here the CDR3 reads CASSPTPRSYNSPLHF. The CDR3 DNA sequence: TGTGCCAGCAGTCCCACCCCACGGTCCTATAATTCACCCCTCCACTTT.

V and J are TRBV5-4 and TRBJ2-7; TRBD2 aligns across 12 bases. V shed 4 bases, J shed 0 bases, and the junction held 8 bases outside the gene matches. From germline, CDR1 is SGHNT and CDR2 YYREEE (reference sequence). The CDR3 is 17 amino acids. CDR3 DNA sequence: TGTGCCAGCAGCAAAGGACTAGCGGGGTCGGGCTCCTACGAGCAGTACTTC. Its translation: CASSKGLAGSGSYEQYF.

This clone was counted only a few times. V and J are TRBV19 and TRBJ1-2; D not resolved. Trimming shortened V by 1 base and J by 7 bases, and 7 bases separated the two germline ends. Germline V gives CDR1 LNHDA, CDR2 SQIVND (reference sequence). The CDR3 contains 12 residues. CDR3 region: CASSIVDSGYTF. CDR3 DNA: TGTGCCAGTAGTATAGTGGACTCTGGCTACACCTTC. The complete variable domain, with remaining parts taken from reference TRBV19 and TRBJ1-2, reads DGGITQSPKYLFRKEGQNVTLSCEQNLNHDAMYWYRQDPGQGLRLIYYSQIVNDFQKGDIAEGYSVSREKKESFPLTVTSAQKNPTAFYLCASSIVDSGYTFGSGTRLTVV.

The chain joins TRBV5-5 to TRBJ2-7, with unresolved D. From germline, CDR1 is SGHKS and CDR2 YYEKEE (reference sequence). This CDR3 is 15 amino acids long. Trimming shortened V by 3 bases and J by 0 bases, and 13 bases separated the two germline ends. CDR3 nucleotides: TGTGCCAGCAGCTGGATCCCAGGAAGCTCCTACGAGCAGTACTTC. Amino acids: CASSWIPGSSYEQYF.

The rearrangement joins TRBV6-5 to TRBJ2-3, with 9 bases aligning to TRBD2. Unmatched junction bases numbered 10, after V lost 4 bases and J lost 5 bases. CDR1 is MNHEY and CDR2 is SVGAGI in the germline V gene. There are 16 residues in the CDR3. Written as DNA, the CDR3 is TGTGCCAGCAGTTCCCCCGGCGGGGGGGCATTAGATACGCAGTATTTT. It specifies CASSSPGGGALDTQYF.

The table lists this clone with a few counts. J is TRBJ2-2 and V is TRBV11-2; 7 bases fit TRBD1. Losses at the gene ends were 2 bases for V and 0 bases for J; bases not matched to a gene: 6. The CDR3 loop spans 17 amino acids. Germline V CDR1 and CDR2: SGHAT, FQNNGV. The CDR3 is CASSLHRGGSNTGELFF. The CDR3 nucleotides read TGTGCCAGCAGCTTACACCGAGGGGGCTCGAACACCGGGGAGCTGTTTTTT.

This clone occurred a few times. DNA for the CDR3: TGTGCCATCAGTGGGGCCGGGACAGGAGAAAACACCATATATTTT. Its protein product is CAISGAGTGENTIYF. This sequence joins TRBV10-3 and TRBJ1-3, with TRBD1 identical over 8 bases. The junction had 8 bases not matched to a gene; V was cut back by 4 bases and J by 6 bases. The CDR3 contains 15 residues. Germline assignment: CDR1 ENHRY and CDR2 SYGVKD.

The V and J genes are TRBV19 and TRBJ2-5; tentative D call: TRBD1 (6 bases). V lost 6 bases to trimming and J lost 5 bases, with 13 bases between them. This CDR3 has 13 residues. Per the germline V gene, CDR1 is LNHDA and CDR2 is SQIVND (reference sequence). CDR3: CASSLGQLETQYF. As DNA, the CDR3 is TGTGCCAGTAGCCTCGGACAGCTGGAGACCCAGTACTTC.

A note on this clone: The junction does not match germline at one end; this may be a read error. Other DNA sequences within the sample encode an identical CDR3. J is TRBJ2-7 and V is TRBV18; 7 bases match TRBD2. The CDR3 consists of 15 residues. Germline assignment: CDR1 KGHSH and CDR2 LQKENI. CDR3 bases: TGTGCCAGCTCACCACCGGGAGGGAGCTCCTATGAGCAGTACTTC. Translated, it gives CASSPPGGSSYEQYF.

Comment on this clone: Only one base separates this from a far larger clonotype, so it likely reflects a read error. This sample also contains other DNA sequences that code for the same CDR3. The chain has TRBV5-4 and TRBJ2-7; maybe TRBD2 (5 bases). Trimming left V 4 bases short and J 5 bases short, with 16 bases between. CDR1 and CDR2 (germline): SGHNT, YYREEE (reference sequence). The CDR3 totals 14 residues. CDR3 DNA sequence: TGTGCCAGCAGCCCGCTGGAGGCCTTCCACGAGCAGTACTTC. Residues: CASSPLEAFHEQYF.

This sequence joins TRBV30 and TRBJ2-7; tentatively, D is TRBD2 (5 bases). Germline V lookup: CDR1 GTSNPN, CDR2 SVGIG (reference sequence). Trimming pared 4 bases from V and 3 bases from J, leaving 10 bases between. The CDR3 contains 12 residues. CDR3 DNA sequence: TGTGCCTGGACACCAGGAGGCTACGAGCAGTACTTC. It encodes CAWTPGGYEQYF.

This clone was recorded a few times. The J gene is TRBJ1-1, the V gene TRBV10-3; a possible D gene is TRBD1 (5 bases). The germline gives CDR1 ENHRY, CDR2 SYGVKD. The CDR3 extends over 15 amino acids. With 1 base removed from V and 4 bases from J, the gap between germline ends came to 13 bases. The CDR3 nucleotides are TGTGCCATCAGTGAGTTGGGGGGTGGTCTCACTGAAGCTTTCTTT. This translates into CAISELGGGLTEAFF.

The rearrangement links TRBV1 to TRBJ2-5; the table's D gene call, TRBD2, was not cross checked with the DNA. TRBV1 is termed a pseudogene. CDR3 size: 13 residues. CDR3 in amino acids: CTSSQERGETQYF. The CDR3 nucleotides are TGCACCAGCAGCCAAGAAAGAGGGGAGACCCAGTACTTC.

CDR3 sequence reads: CASSESSAYEQYF. CDR3 nucleotide sequence: TGCGCCAGCAGTGAGTCGAGTGCCTACGAGCAGTACTTC. The V gene is TRBV10-1, the J gene TRBJ2-7; D uncertain. This CDR3 is 13 amino acids long. The germline V and J ends were trimmed by 0 bases and 2 bases, with 5 bases remaining between them. Germline assignment: CDR1 WNHNN and CDR2 SYGVQD (reference sequence).

The chain couples TRBV27 to TRBJ2-1; no clear D. The CDR3 consists of 11 residues. The V gene's germline CDR1 is MNHEY and CDR2 SMNVEV (reference sequence). V lost 8 bases and J 10 bases, leaving 12 bases between the germline ends. The DNA of the CDR3 is TGTGCCAGCTATTTCTACCCAGAGCAGTTCTTC. This translates into CASYFYPEQFF.

This chain connects TRBV5-4 to TRBJ2-1, with TRBD1 matching 8 bases. V lost 2 bases to trimming and J lost 7 bases; unmatched junction nucleotides: 11. The CDR3 runs 16 residues. The germline gives CDR1 SGHNT, CDR2 YYREEE (reference sequence). CDR3 DNA sequence: TGTGCCAGCAGCTTCAGGGGGCTGGGACAATTGAATGAGCAGTTCTTC. It specifies CASSFRGLGQLNEQFF.

This clone showed up just once. V is TRBV5-4 and J is TRBJ2-7; 8 bases are shared with TRBD2. Looked up from germline, CDR1 is SGHNT and CDR2 is YYREEE (reference sequence). This CDR3 is built from 15 residues. Trimming cost V 9 bases and J 3 bases; bases outside gene matches: 14. This CDR3 reads CATSRPGGRIYEQYF. The CDR3 DNA reads TGTGCCACCTCTAGGCCGGGGGGGCGCATCTACGAGCAGTACTTC. Filled out from reference TRBV5-4 and TRBJ2-7, the complete variable domain reads ETGVTQSPTHLIKTRGQQVTLRCSSQSGHNTVSWYQQALGQGPQFIFQYYREEENGRGNFPPRFSGLQFPNYSSELNVNALELDDSALYLCATSRPGGRIYEQYFGPGTRLTVT.

V is TRBV27 and J is TRBJ1-2, with 9 bases identical to TRBD1. CDR1 and CDR2 (germline): MNHEY, SMNVEV (reference sequence). The V and J ends lost 6 bases and 8 bases, in that order; junction bases with no gene match: 7. CDR3 length equals 13 residues. The CDR3 DNA reads TGTGCCAGCAGATTGGGGACAGGGCGCGGCTACACCTTC. Translating it yields CASRLGTGRGYTF.

The CDR3 DNA follows: TGCGCCAGCAGCATCGCGGGACTAACTTACAATGAGCAGTTCTTC. It specifies CASSIAGLTYNEQFF. The V gene is TRBV5-1, the J gene TRBJ2-1; 7 bases agree with TRBD2. The CDR3 loop spans 15 amino acids. V dropped 4 bases and J dropped 4; count of bases not matched to a gene: 8. Germline CDR1 reads SGHRS; CDR2 reads YFSETQ.

The rearrangement joins TRBV7-8 to TRBJ2-7; 7 bases line up with TRBD1. V gave up 5 bases and J gave up 0 bases; unmatched junction bases: 16. The CDR3 extends over 18 amino acids. Germline CDR1 reads SGHVS; CDR2 reads FQNEAQ. The CDR3 bases are TGTGCCAGCAGCCCCCGACAGGGAAGTGCTCCCTCCTCCTACGAGCAGTACTTC. This sequence encodes CASSPRQGSAPSSYEQYF.